This T cell receptor (beta chain) was identified in a study of cytomegalovirus exposure and HLA in healthy donors. In the study overall: Roughly 180 million T cells yielded roughly 100 million unique TCR beta sequences, as an earlier analysis found. Study-wide points: TCR beta chain V- and J-gene trimming was linked, in a later analysis, to a missense variant in DCLRE1C. Presence/absence analyses assumed roughly uniform sequencing depth across donors, which may not hold.

The CDR3 extends over 15 amino acids. Germline V gene data show CDR1 as SGHTA and CDR2 as FQGNSA. J gave up 3 bases and V 5 bases, and 10 bases lay outside the gene matches. This clone has a handful of counts. As yet, its antigen is unknown. 60 Vbeta and 13 Jbeta primers were used in PCR. Original processing notes: Around 80 million unique TCR beta chains, some 9.9 million of them shared, were counted by a later analysis. Measured with immunoSEQ multiplex PCR; TCRdb has only the in-frame clones, and not every one. V and J calls and clone size are given by that table; D and trimming were obtained from the DNA. The table includes roughly 140,000 clones, over 75% detected once.

The chain is built from TRBV7-2 and TRBJ2-7; the match to TRBD1 covers 7 bases. What was sequenced was PBMCs. The TCR was taken from a male donor in good health and CMV-seronegative. Here the CDR3 reads CASSKYRGEDYEQYF. Written as DNA, the CDR3 is TGTGCCAGCAGCAAATACAGGGGCGAGGACTACGAGCAGTACTTC.